This TCR beta chain is drawn from a study of Graves' ophthalmopathy and Graves' hyperthyroidism. Study-wide findings and caveats: Most expanded clonotypes in thyroid above 0.001 frequency also showed up in blood.

Germline lookup yields CDR1 MNHEY and CDR2 SMNVEV (reference sequence). The CDR3 sequence is 14 residues long. V lost 3 bases and J 0 bases, leaving 3 bases between the germline ends. This clonotype was detected only a few times. Its antigen is not identified. A much larger clone is a single base away; this may be a read error. The authors amplified TCR beta CDR3 regions, and they did so from RNA transcripts for repertoire sequencing. In the first round, RT-PCR was carried out with HTBI primers, and a multiplex PCR formed the second round. TCRdb re-called the multiplex PCR reads through MiXCR, storing one row per CDR3 protein. The data show about 480,000 distinct CDR3 sequences, with approximately 15% seen just once and approximately 9.8% held by the top ten.

The receptor's source is a woman between 25 and 40 years old with Graves' ophthalmopathy. Sequenced: blood. V and J are TRBV27 and TRBJ2-6; D uncertain. The CDR3 region is CASSFTSGANVLTF. The CDR3 nucleotides read TGTGCCAGCAGTTTCACCTCTGGGGCCAACGTCCTGACTTTC.